The sample holds one count of the clone carrying this TCR beta chain. The data were obtained in a study of blood T cell repertoires in COVID-19. As for the study in general: Samples came from the United States, Italy and Spain, spanning acute and convalescent COVID-19. PBMCs, B-cell-depleted T cells, or T cells provided the cDNA or gDNA that made up the material.

The germline gives CDR1 SGHNT, CDR2 YYREEE (reference sequence). This CDR3 is 16 amino acids long. The junction had 5 bases not matched to a gene; V was cut back by 0 bases and J by 4 bases. In the original processing: Nucleated cell counts were estimated from reference gene primer amplification. Sequencing was performed with immunoSEQ multiplex PCR; in TCRdb, only in-frame clones are kept and a portion is missing. V and J calls and clone size are those listed in that table; D and trimming were worked out from the DNA. The sample includes 45,000 to 65,000 clones, about 86% seen only once; the top ten take about 4%.

This receptor was identified in an older man with active COVID-19. Sequenced sample: peripheral blood. The chain links TRBV5-4 to TRBJ2-5; 11 nucleotides match TRBD2. The CDR3 protein is CASSLGLAGTLETQYF. The CDR3 region has the DNA TGTGCCAGCAGCTTGGGACTAGCGGGAACCTTAGAGACCCAGTACTTC.